This TCR beta chain was obtained from a study of T-cell reconstitution after alpha-beta-depleted transplantation in children. Points from the study as a whole: T-cell numbers and diversity one year post-transplant derived largely from freshly generated T cells.

V dropped 2 bases and J dropped 6 bases, with 2 bases sitting between them. The CDR3 is 11 amino acids. CDR1 and CDR2 (germline): SGHDN, FVKESK. This clonotype was seen ten or more times. Its specificity is unknown. During its preparation, the TCRbeta library received unique molecular identifiers. TCRdb passed the PCR reads through MiXCR, listing each CDR3 protein once. The sample contains approximately 430,000 distinct CDR3 sequences, 15% to 20% of which appear only once. V usage is TRBV14 and J usage is TRBJ1-5; D is ambiguous. The material sequenced was PBMCs, mostly from graft donor cells, taken 360 days after TCRalphabeta/CD19-depleted stem cell transplant. This receptor was taken from a boy under three years old who had a stem cell transplant for Wiskott-Aldrich syndrome, so the T cells may come from the graft donor. In DNA, the CDR3 is TGTGCCAGCAGCCAACCTCAGCCCCAGCATTTT. Translation gives CASSQPQPQHF. The full variable domain, its missing parts supplied by reference TRBV14 and TRBJ1-5, is EAGVTQFPSHSVIEKGQTVTLRCDPISGHDNLYWYRRVMGKEIKFLLHFVKESKQDESGMPNNRFLAERTGGTYSTLKVQPAELEDSGVYFCASSQPQPQHFGDGTRLSIL.